This T cell receptor (beta chain) was recovered during a study of CD8 T cells in seronegative destructive rheumatoid arthritis (dated by TCRdb to about 2020). Study-wide context: At the time of sampling, biological drugs were being given to seven out of the eight CND-RA patients. Rather than undergoing new sequencing, the seropositive RA, seronegative RA and healthy control comparison cohorts were drawn from an earlier published TCRbeta dataset. Peripheral CD8+ TCRbeta repertoires were compared between CCP-negative destructive rheumatoid arthritis (CND-RA) patients and newly diagnosed seropositive RA, seronegative RA and healthy controls.

The V end loses 5 bases and the J end loses 6 bases, and a stretch of 8 bases separates them. The CDR3 covers 12 residues, taking in both the cysteine and the phenylalanine. Only CDR3 DNA is held: 36 bases, read in frame from base 1. In the germline V gene (reference sequence), CDR1 corresponds to PRHDT and CDR2 to FYEKMQ. Genomic DNA from CD8+ cells was used for TCRbeta sequencing according to the manufacturer's instructions. The immunoSEQ assay was used for TCRbeta sequencing, which was carried out at a genomics technology centre in Finland. The paper's data handling went like this. Clonotype tables produced by the immunoSEQ preprocessing pipeline were converted into VDJtools format, and non-productive clonotypes were filtered out. Samples below 10,000 reads were excluded and the rest subsampled to 10,000 reads; most of the eight CND-RA samples passed. Using the VDJtools CalcDiversityStats function on data subsampled to 10,000 reads, the Shannon-Wiener, Simpson and clonality indices were calculated. To infer antigen specificity, non-singleton TCRbeta clonotypes were hard-matched against VDJdb, meaning no mismatches were allowed. CDR3 sequences that differed by a single amino acid (Hamming distance 1) were grouped into clusters that potentially share antigen targets. Group enrichment of public clonotypes was tested with one-sided Fisher's exact tests after groups were resampled to six samples, with the procedure repeated ten times. TCRdb re-hosts the immuneACCESS table, in-frame sequences only. Its copies lack some clones; in the studies checked, an unresolved V gene accounts for under half of them, and the cause for the rest is not known. That table gives V, J and clone size, and the DNA gave D and trimming. The sample yields 10,000 to 15,000 clones; roughly four fifths were counted once. Of the sample, 25% to 30% falls within the top ten clones.

The CND-RA patients tested negative on the clinical CCP2 antibody test, and joint destruction in these patients kept progressing despite active therapy. Every CND-RA patient showed typical joint destruction in the wrists and ankles and had failed conventional anti-rheumatic therapy. Sampling of CND-RA patients was performed not at diagnosis but after long disease histories, which spanned decades in several cases. Roughly 53 millilitres of EDTA-anticoagulated peripheral blood were collected from each patient. Ficoll-Paque PLUS density gradient separation was used to isolate peripheral blood mononuclear cells. Using AutoMACS magnetic bead positive selection, CD8+ cells were isolated from either fresh or cryopreserved PBMCs, and flow cytometry was used to check purity. Nucleospin Tissue or Tissue XS kits were used to extract genomic DNA, which was then quantified on a Qubit 2.0 fluorometer. Paper-wide results and their limitations: CND-RA repertoires showed more CMV-reactive and fewer influenza A-reactive CD8+ TCRbeta sequences than controls and other RA subtypes. A distinct set of enriched public clonotypes appeared to be present in CND-RA patients, and the authors interpreted this finding as support for a separate disease subset. Once age was adjusted for, the CD8+ TCRbeta repertoires of CND-RA patients appeared less diverse and more clonal than the repertoires of other RA subtypes. Across the 95,000 to 150,000 clonotypes tested, no public clonotype enrichment was retained after Benjamini-Hochberg correction. The study acknowledged the small size of the CND-RA cohort as a limitation. Because no diagnostic samples were available, the TCR repertoire differences may partly reflect poor disease control over the years rather than being present at onset.

Comment on this clone: No antigen is known for it. Within one base of it there is no much larger clone, and no base qualities were kept.

The TCR originated in a woman aged 30-55 years with seronegative destructive rheumatoid arthritis. The sequencing input was CD8+ T cells from blood. The rearranged chain carries TRBV13 and TRBJ1-5, with no D gene named confidently. At the DNA level, the sequence is TGTGCCAGCAGCCTGCGGGGTCAGCCCCAGCATTTT. This codes for CASSLRGQPQHF.